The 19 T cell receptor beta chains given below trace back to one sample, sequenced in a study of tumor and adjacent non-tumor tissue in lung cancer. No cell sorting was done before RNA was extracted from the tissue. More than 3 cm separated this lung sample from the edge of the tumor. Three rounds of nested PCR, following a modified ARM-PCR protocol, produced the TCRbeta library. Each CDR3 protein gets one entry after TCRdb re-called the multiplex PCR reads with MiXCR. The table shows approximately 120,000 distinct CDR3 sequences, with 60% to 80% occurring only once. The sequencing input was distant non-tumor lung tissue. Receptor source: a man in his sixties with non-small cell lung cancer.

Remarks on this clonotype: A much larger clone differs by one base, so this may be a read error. DNA of the CDR3: TGCAGTGCTAGTGGTGGGTGGATGGCAGGCCCCTCTGCGCGGTATTTT. Its translation: CSASGGWMAGPSARYF. The chain links TRBV20-1 to TRBJ2-3, with unresolved D. The V gene's germline CDR1 is DFQATT and CDR2 SNEGSKA (reference sequence). The CDR3 loop spans 16 amino acids. The V and J ends lost 3 bases and 14 bases respectively, with 30 bases between them.

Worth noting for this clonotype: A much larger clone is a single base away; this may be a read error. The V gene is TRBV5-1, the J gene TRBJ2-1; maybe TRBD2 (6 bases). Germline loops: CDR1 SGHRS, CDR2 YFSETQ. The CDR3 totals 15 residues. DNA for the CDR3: TGCGCCAGCAGCTTTACGGGGGTTTCCTACAATGAGCATTTCTTT. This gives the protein CASSFTGVSYNEHFF.

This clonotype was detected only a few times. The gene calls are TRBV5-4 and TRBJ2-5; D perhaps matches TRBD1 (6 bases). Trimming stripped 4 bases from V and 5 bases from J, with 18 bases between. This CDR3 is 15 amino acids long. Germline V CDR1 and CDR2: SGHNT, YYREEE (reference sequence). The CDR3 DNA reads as TGTGCCAGCAGCACAGGGAGCAGGCAGGGGGAGACCCAGTACTTC. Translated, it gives CASSTGSRQGETQYF.

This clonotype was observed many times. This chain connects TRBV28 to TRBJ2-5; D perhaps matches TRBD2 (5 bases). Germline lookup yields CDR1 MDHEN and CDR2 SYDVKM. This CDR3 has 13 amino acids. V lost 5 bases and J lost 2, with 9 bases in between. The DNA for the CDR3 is TGTGCCAGCAGTGGGGAGCAGCAAGAGACCCAGTACTTC. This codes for CASSGEQQETQYF.

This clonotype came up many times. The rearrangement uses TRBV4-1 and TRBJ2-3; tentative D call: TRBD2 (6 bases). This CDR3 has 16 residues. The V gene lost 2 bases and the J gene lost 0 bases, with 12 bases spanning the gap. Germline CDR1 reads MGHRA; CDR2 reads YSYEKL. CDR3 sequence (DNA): TGCGCCAGCAGCCAACGGCGGGGAGCTAGCACAGATACGCAGTATTTT. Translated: CASSQRRGASTDTQYF.

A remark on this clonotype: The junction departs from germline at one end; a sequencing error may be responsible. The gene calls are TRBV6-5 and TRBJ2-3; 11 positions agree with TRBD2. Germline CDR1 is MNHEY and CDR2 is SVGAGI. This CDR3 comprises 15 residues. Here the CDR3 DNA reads TGTGCCAGGAGTTACGGTAGCGGGAGGGCAGATACGCAGTATTTT. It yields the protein CARSYGSGRADTQYF.

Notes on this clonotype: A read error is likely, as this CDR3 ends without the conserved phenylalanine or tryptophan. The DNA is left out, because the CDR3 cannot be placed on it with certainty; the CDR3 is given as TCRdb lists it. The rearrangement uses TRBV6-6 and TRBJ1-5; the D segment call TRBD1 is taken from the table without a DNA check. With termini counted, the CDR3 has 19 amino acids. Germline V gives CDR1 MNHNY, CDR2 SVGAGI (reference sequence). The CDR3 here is CASSPYMQMGQEDGQPQHL.

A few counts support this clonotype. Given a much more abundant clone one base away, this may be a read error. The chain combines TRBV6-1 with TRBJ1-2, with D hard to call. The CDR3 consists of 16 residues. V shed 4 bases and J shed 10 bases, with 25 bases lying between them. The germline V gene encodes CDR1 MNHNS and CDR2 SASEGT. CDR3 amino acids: CASSVSGRTTGEDYTF. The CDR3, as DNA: TGTGCCAGCAGTGTGTCCGGACGGACTACCGGAGAGGACTACACCTTC.

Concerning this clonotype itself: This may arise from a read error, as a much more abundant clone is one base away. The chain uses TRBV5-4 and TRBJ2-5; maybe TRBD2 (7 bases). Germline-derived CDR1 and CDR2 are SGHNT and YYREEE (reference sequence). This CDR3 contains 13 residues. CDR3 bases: TGTGCCAGCAGTCGAGCGGGACAAGAGATCCAGTACTTC. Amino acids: CASSRAGQEIQYF.

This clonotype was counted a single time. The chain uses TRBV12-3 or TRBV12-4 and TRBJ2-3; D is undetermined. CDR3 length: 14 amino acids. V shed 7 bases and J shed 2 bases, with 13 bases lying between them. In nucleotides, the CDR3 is TGTGCCAGCAAACCTAGTAGGCCCACAGATACGCAGTATTTT. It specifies CASKPSRPTDTQYF.

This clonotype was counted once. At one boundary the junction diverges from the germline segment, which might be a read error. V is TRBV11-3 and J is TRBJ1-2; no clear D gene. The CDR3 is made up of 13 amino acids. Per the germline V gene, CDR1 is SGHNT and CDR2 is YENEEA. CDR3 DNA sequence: TGTGCCAGCAGCTTGGCCAGGTTGTATGGCTACACTTTC. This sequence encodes CASSLARLYGYTF.

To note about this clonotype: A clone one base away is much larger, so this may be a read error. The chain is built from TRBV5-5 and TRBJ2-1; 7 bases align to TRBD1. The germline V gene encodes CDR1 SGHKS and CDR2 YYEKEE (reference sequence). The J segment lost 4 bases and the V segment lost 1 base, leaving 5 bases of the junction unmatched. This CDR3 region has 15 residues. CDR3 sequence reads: CASSLQGTEYNEQFF. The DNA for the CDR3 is TGTGCCAGCAGCTTGCAAGGGACAGAGTACAATGAGCAGTTCTTC.

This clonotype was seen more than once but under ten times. DNA of the CDR3: TGCAGTGCTAGCCGGGAGGTGGGTGGCAATTCACCCCTCCACTTT. Translated, it gives CSASREVGGNSPLHF. This chain connects TRBV20-1 to TRBJ1-6; D is unresolved. The ends were cut back, 3 bases at V and 7 bases at J, with 16 bases in the middle. Germline V CDR1 and CDR2: DFQATT, SNEGSKA (reference sequence). The CDR3 spans 15 residues.

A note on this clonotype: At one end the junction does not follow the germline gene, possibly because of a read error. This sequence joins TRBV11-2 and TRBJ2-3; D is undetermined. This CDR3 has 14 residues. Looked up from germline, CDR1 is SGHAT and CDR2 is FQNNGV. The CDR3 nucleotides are TGCGCCAGCACCTTAGTCGGCAGTACAGATACGCAGTATTTT. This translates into CASTLVGSTDTQYF.

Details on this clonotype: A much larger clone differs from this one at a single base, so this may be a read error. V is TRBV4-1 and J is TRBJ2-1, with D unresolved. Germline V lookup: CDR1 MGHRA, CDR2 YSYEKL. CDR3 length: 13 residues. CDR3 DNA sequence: TGCGCCAGCAGCCTCCCCATGGTCAATGAGCAGCTCTTC. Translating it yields CASSLPMVNEQLF.

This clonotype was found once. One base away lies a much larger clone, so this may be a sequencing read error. The CDR3 reads CAWSPVDRAYPLQPQHF. The CDR3 DNA reads as TGTGCCTGGAGTCCTGTGGACAGGGCGTATCCTCTGCAGCCCCAGCATTTT. The rearrangement uses TRBV30 and TRBJ1-5; the match to TRBD1 covers 8 bases. The CDR3 has 17 amino acids. The V segment lost 2 bases and the J segment 7 bases; nucleotides outside the gene matches: 16. Germline V lookup: CDR1 GTSNPN, CDR2 SVGIG (reference sequence). Drawing the rest from reference TRBV30 and TRBJ1-5, the complete variable domain is SQTIHQWPATLVQPVGSPLSLECTVEGTSNPNLYWYRQAAGRGLQLLFYSVGIGQISSEVPQNLSASRPQDRQFILSSKKLLLSDSGFYLCAWSPVDRAYPLQPQHFGDGTRLSIL.

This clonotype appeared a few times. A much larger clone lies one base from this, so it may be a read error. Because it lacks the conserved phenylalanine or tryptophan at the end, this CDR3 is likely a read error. The CDR3 protein is CASSQSTRSGANVLTS. The CDR3, as DNA: TGTGCCAGCAGCCAATCTACCCGTTCTGGGGCCAACGTCCTGACTTCC. The J gene is TRBJ2-6, the V gene TRBV16; D not certain. Per germline, CDR1 KGHSY and CDR2 FQNENV. This CDR3 is built from 16 residues. V was clipped by 0 bases and J by 1 base, with 7 bases between them.

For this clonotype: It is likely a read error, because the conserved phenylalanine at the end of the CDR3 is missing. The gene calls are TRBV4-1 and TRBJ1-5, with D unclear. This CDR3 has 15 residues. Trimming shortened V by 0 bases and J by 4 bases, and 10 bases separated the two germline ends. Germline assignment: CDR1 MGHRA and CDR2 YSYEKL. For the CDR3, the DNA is TGCGCCAGCAGCCAAGACGGCCTTAGTAATCAGCCCCAGCATCTT. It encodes CASSQDGLSNQPQHL.

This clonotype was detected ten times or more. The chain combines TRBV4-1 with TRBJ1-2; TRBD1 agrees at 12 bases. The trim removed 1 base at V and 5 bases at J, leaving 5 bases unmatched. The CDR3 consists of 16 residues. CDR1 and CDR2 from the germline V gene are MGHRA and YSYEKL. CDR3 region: CASSQVGTGGKYGYTF. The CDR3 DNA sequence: TGCGCCAGCAGCCAAGTTGGGACAGGGGGCAAGTATGGCTACACCTTC.